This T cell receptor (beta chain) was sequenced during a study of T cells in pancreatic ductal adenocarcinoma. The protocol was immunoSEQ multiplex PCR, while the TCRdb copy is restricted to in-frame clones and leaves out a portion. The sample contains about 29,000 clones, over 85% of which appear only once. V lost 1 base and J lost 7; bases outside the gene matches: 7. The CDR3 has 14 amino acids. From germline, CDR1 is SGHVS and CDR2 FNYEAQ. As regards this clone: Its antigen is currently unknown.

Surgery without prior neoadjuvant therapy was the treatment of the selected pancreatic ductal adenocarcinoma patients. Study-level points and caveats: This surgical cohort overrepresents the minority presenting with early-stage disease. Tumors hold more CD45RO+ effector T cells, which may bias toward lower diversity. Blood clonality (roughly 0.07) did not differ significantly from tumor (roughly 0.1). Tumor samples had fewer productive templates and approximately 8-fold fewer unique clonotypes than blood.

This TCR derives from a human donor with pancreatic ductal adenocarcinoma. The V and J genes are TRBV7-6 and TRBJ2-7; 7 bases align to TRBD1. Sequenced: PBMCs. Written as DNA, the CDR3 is TGTGCCAGCAGCTTAGACAGGGGATTTAATGAGCAGTACTTC. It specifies CASSLDRGFNEQYF.